What follows are 11 T cell receptor beta chains derived from one specimen sequenced in a study of shared clonotypes between healthy human individuals. The method was immunoSEQ multiplex PCR; TCRdb's version includes in-frame clones alone and lacks a portion of them. The repertoire holds a few hundred thousand clones, 65% seen once, with 11% in the top ten. The sequenced material came from memory CD4+ T cells sorted from blood. Subset here: CD45RA-negative fraction. The receptors shown here come from a man under 40 in good health.

This clone came up many times. The chain has TRBV5-5 and TRBJ2-3; 7 nucleotides line up with TRBD2. Per germline, CDR1 SGHKS and CDR2 YYEKEE (reference sequence). This CDR3 has 16 amino acids. The trim removed 0 bases at V and 3 bases at J, leaving 7 bases unmatched. CDR3 sequence reads: CASSLAGGVSTDTQYF. The CDR3 DNA follows: TGTGCCAGCAGCTTGGCGGGGGGAGTTAGTACAGATACGCAGTATTTT.

This clone occurred a few times. This chain uses TRBV6-1 with TRBJ1-1; D gene unclear. The CDR3 consists of 13 residues. V was pared by 5 bases and J by 1 base, with 8 bases between. The V gene's germline CDR1 is MNHNS and CDR2 SASEGT. The CDR3 DNA reads as TGTGCCAGCAGTCAGACATGGAACACTGAAGCTTTCTTT. Encoded protein: CASSQTWNTEAFF.

This clone showed up just a few times. The V and J genes are TRBV10-3 and TRBJ2-7, with 9 bases fitting TRBD1. The CDR3 spans 14 residues. Germline-derived CDR1 and CDR2 are ENHRY and SYGVKD. After removal of 11 bases from V and 0 bases from J, the junction contained 8 bases not matched to a gene. This CDR3 reads CAVLKTGGSYEQYF. The CDR3 DNA reads TGTGCCGTCTTGAAGACAGGGGGCTCCTACGAGCAGTACTTC.

This chain links TRBV14 with TRBJ2-1; TRBD1 is a possible D gene (7 bases). The germline V and J ends were trimmed by 4 bases and 7 bases, with 17 bases remaining between them. This CDR3 has 15 residues. Germline V gene lookup returns CDR1 SGHDN and CDR2 FVKESK. The CDR3 DNA sequence: TGTGCCAGCAGCCCACATGCAGGGGGGCCTAATGAGCAGTTCTTC. It translates to CASSPHAGGPNEQFF.

The rearrangement uses TRBV6-5 and TRBJ1-4; tentatively, D is TRBD1 (6 bases). The CDR3 sequence is 15 residues long. Germline CDR1 MNHEY, CDR2 SVGAGI. With 0 bases removed from V and 4 bases from J, the gap between germline ends came to 9 bases. The CDR3 DNA is TGTGCCAGCAGTTACTCGACAGGTGGTAATGAAAAACTGTTTTTT. The encoded protein is CASSYSTGGNEKLFF.

The chain joins TRBV29-1 to TRBJ2-1; no clear D gene. This CDR3 is built from 14 residues. Trimming pared 3 bases from V and 3 bases from J, leaving 12 bases between. Germline V gene lookup returns CDR1 SQVTM and CDR2 ANQGSEA. The CDR3 reads CSVEAWTDYNEQFF. CDR3 sequence (DNA): TGCAGCGTTGAGGCCTGGACCGACTACAATGAGCAGTTCTTC.

The chain uses TRBV5-1 and TRBJ2-1, with 11 nucleotides matching TRBD2. The CDR3 totals 16 residues. Germline V gene lookup returns CDR1 SGHRS and CDR2 YFSETQ. V shed 5 bases, J shed 7 bases, and the junction held 11 bases outside the gene matches. CDR3 region: CASREVAGGPWNEQFF. The CDR3 coding sequence is TGCGCCAGCAGAGAGGTAGCGGGAGGGCCATGGAATGAGCAGTTCTTC.

This rearrangement joins TRBV18 to TRBJ2-7; no reliable D call. Germline-derived CDR1 and CDR2 are KGHSH and LQKENI. This CDR3 spans 13 amino acids. V lost 5 bases and J lost 2, with 10 bases in between. CDR3 coding DNA: TGTGCCAGCTCATCGACATATACCTACGAGCAGTACTTC. This translates into CASSSTYTYEQYF.

The chain couples TRBV27 to TRBJ2-7; 10 bases line up with TRBD1. From germline, CDR1 is MNHEY and CDR2 SMNVEV (reference sequence). CDR3 length: 15 residues. V dropped 6 bases and J dropped 3; count of bases not matched to a gene: 8. The CDR3 sequence: CASSKHGTGVYEQYF. The CDR3 coding sequence is TGTGCCAGCAGCAAGCACGGGACAGGGGTCTACGAGCAGTACTTC.

This clone was counted a single time. This sequence joins TRBV5-4 and TRBJ2-3; the match to TRBD2 covers 11 bases. The ends lost 1 base at V and 1 base at J; junction bases unmatched: 5. The CDR3 runs to 17 residues. Per germline, CDR1 SGHNT and CDR2 YYREEE (reference sequence). The CDR3 nucleotides read TGTGCCAGCAGCTTGAAAACTAGCGGGAGAGGCACAGATACGCAGTATTTT. Translated: CASSLKTSGRGTDTQYF.

V gene TRBV7-2 combines with J gene TRBJ1-1, with 7 positions matching TRBD1. CDR1 SGHTA and CDR2 FQGNSA come from the germline V gene. The V gene end was trimmed by 5 bases and the J gene end by 7 bases; junction bases not matched to a gene: 4. The CDR3 runs 12 residues. The CDR3 here is CASSVRQGEAFF. For the CDR3, the DNA is TGTGCCAGCAGCGTTAGACAGGGTGAAGCTTTCTTT.